This TCR beta chain stems from a study of post-analysis software for immune sequencing data (dated by TCRdb to 2015 to 2017). General notes on the study: The recorded disease courses included relapsing-remitting, secondary progressive and progressive-relapsing multiple sclerosis, and some patients had no subtype annotation. A subset of samples was prepared in parallel using single-end sample barcoding, then pooled and co-amplified after Illumina adapter ligation. The patient repertoires were compared against 10 to 12 previously published healthy control repertoires obtained from donors aged 6 to 25 years.

Broader findings and caveats from the paper: Direct clustering with F measure showed strong co-clustering of samples prepared in the same batch, prompting a batch-effect correction. Compared with controls, multiple sclerosis patients had significantly lower normalized Chao1 diversity, a finding suggesting substantial peripheral T-cell clonal expansion. The control group was slightly older than the multiple sclerosis patient group. A few TRBV segments, including TRBV5-6, TRBV5-1 and TRBV20-1, were significantly more frequent in patients than controls.

The library was prepared using PCR. The sequencer was an Illumina HiSeq 2500. To reduce PCR and sequencing biases, unique molecular identifiers were built into the TCR beta cDNA libraries. About 500,000 cDNA molecules were obtained for every 1 to 10 million input T cells, so each molecule roughly corresponded to one T cell. Patient libraries were prepared and sequenced with the same protocol used for the earlier healthy control dataset. Samples belonging to the same batch were prepared together, multiplexed and sequenced on a shared HiSeq lane. As for how the authors treated the data: MIGEC handled the raw barcoded reads, throwing out single-read molecular identifier groups before consensus assembly and CDR3 extraction. Clonotype tables were post-analysed with VDJtools, and diversity was normalized by down-sampling all datasets to the smallest sample size. In repertoire overlap clustering, CDR3 amino acid sequences, but not nucleotide sequences, were matched to correct batch-related cross-sample contamination. TCRdb redid the processing of the public reads, applying fastp at Q25 and MiXCR, and retained in-frame beta chains. When rows share a CDR3 protein, they turn into one entry using the most common DNA and genes. TCRdb, rather than the study authors, made the V and J calls. Here the sample has hundreds of thousands of distinct CDR3 sequences; around 44% occur a single time. Together, the top ten hold 1.5% to 2% of the sample.

For this chain, trimming is 7 bases at the V end and 8 bases at the J end, and the number of junction bases without a gene match is 7. Measured from the cysteine to the phenylalanine, the CDR3 is 13 residues long. The DNA shown is the 39-base CDR3, in frame from base 1. This clonotype was recorded only once. Its antigen is currently not known. Nothing much larger sits one base from this clone, and base qualities are not available. TCR beta repertoires were profiled from peripheral blood of approximately 13 young patients with multiple sclerosis to demonstrate the VDJtools post-analysis software. The multiple sclerosis patients were children and adolescents ranging in age from about 6 to 16 years.

The chain employs TRBV12-3 or TRBV12-4 and TRBJ1-4; 7 of the junction bases match TRBD1. The sequence was collected from a girl aged 5-17 years with multiple sclerosis. Sequences were obtained from blood. The DNA sequence is as follows: TGTGCCAGCAATACCAGGGGGGTGGAAAAACTGTTTTTT. It specifies CASNTRGVEKLFF.